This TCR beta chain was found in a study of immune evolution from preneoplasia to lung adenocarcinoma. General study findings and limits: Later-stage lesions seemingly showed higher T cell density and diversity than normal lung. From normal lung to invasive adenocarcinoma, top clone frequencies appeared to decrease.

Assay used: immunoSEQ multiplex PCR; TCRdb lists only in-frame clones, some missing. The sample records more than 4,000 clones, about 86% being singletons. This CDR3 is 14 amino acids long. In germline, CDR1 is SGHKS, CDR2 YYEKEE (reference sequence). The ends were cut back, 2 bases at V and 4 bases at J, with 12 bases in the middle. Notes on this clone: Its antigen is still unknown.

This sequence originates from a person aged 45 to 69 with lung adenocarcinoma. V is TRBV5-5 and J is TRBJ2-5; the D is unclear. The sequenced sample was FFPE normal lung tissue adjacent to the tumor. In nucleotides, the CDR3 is TGTGCCAGCAGCTTCAGTAGGTTAGGAGAGACCCAGTACTTC. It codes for CASSFSRLGETQYF.